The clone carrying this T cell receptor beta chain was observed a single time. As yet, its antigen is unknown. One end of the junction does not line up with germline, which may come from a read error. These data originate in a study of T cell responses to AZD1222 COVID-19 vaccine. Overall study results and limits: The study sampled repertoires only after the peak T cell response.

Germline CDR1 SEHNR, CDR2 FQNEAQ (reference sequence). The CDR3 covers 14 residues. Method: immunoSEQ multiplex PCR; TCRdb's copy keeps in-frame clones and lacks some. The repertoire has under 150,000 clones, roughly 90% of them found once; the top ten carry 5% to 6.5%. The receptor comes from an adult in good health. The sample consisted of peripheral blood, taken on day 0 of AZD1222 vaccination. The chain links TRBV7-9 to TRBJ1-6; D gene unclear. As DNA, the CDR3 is TGTGCCAGCAGGTTAGGCGGGAGTAATTCACCCCTCCACTTT. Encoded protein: CASRLGGSNSPLHF.